Below, 27 T cell receptor beta chains from the same sample are listed, as sequenced in a study of T cells after yellow fever vaccination (dated by TCRdb to about 2019). The intended sense of this specimen's treatment or condition label: live attenuated yellow fever vaccine strain. The library was prepared using 5' RACE. The instrument was an Illumina HiSeq 2500. TCRdb applied fastp at Q25 and MiXCR to the public reads, then kept only in-frame beta chains. A single entry per CDR3 protein holds the most common genes and DNA from its merged rows. This sample is represented by under 40,000 distinct CDR3 sequences; approximately 6.6% of them were singletons. The ten largest account for 20% to 25% of the sample. The sample consisted of PBMCs, either bulk or a sorted T-cell subset (CD4+, CD8+, memory, or dextramer-sorted; not recorded which), taken on the day of the first yellow fever vaccination. These receptors originate from a young man who received the YFV17D yellow fever vaccine.

This chain uses TRBV12-2 with TRBJ1-1; the table's D call TRBD1 went unverified against the DNA. TRBV12-2 is classified as a pseudogene. This CDR3 is 21 amino acids long. The CDR3 DNA reads as TGTGCAAGTCGCTTAGAGGGAATCCGGACGGGGTCAGGGAGGATGAACACTGAAGCTTTCTTT. Amino acids: CASRLEGIRTGSGRMNTEAFF.

This chain links TRBV7-2 with TRBJ1-2, with 7 bases fitting TRBD1. The V gene's germline CDR1 is SGHTA and CDR2 FQGNSA. The CDR3 extends over 14 amino acids. The trim removed 2 bases at V and 7 bases at J, leaving 7 bases unmatched. The CDR3, as DNA: TGTGCCAGCAGCTTATTTGAAGGGGGCGGTGGCTACACCTTC. Amino acid sequence: CASSLFEGGGGYTF. Full variable domain (rest looked up from reference TRBV7-2 and TRBJ1-2): GAGVSQSPSNKVTEKGKDVELRCDPISGHTALYWYRQSLGQGLEFLIYFQGNSAPDKSGLPSDRFSAERTGGSVSTLTIQRTQQEDSAVYLCASSLFEGGGGYTFGSGTRLTVV.

This clonotype appeared many times. For the CDR3, the DNA is TGTGCCAGCAGCTCCGGGCCCGACTACGAGCAGTACGTC. Translating it yields CASSSGPDYEQYV. V usage is TRBV7-2 and J usage is TRBJ2-7; no reliable D call. Germline V lookup: CDR1 SGHTA, CDR2 FQGNSA. The V end lost 4 bases, the J end lost 3 bases, and 10 bases lay between the germline ends. The CDR3 has 13 amino acids.

The V gene is TRBV7-2, the J gene TRBJ2-1, with D unresolved. This CDR3 contains 14 residues. With 3 bases removed from V and 1 base from J, the gap between germline ends came to 7 bases. Germline CDR1 and CDR2: SGHTA and FQGNSA. The CDR3 sequence: CASSLALSYNEQFF. The DNA for the CDR3 is TGTGCCAGCAGCTTGGCACTTTCCTACAATGAGCAGTTCTTC.

This clonotype was seen a few times. The V and J genes are TRBV25-1 and TRBJ1-1, with D unresolved. The germline V and J ends were trimmed by 7 bases and 5 bases, with 14 bases remaining between them. Germline CDR1 is MGHDK and CDR2 is SYGVNS. The CDR3 runs 13 residues. CDR3 protein: CASKEPPETEAFF. Here the CDR3 DNA reads TGTGCCAGCAAGGAGCCCCCGGAGACTGAAGCTTTCTTT.

In this sample, this clonotype turned up many times. This chain joins TRBV4-2 and TRBJ2-7, with D perhaps matching TRBD1 (6 bases). CDR1 LGHNA and CDR2 YNFKEQ come from the germline V gene. V was pared by 0 bases and J by 3 bases, with 15 bases between. The CDR3 has 16 amino acids. CDR3 sequence: CASSQDLEQGVYEQYF. CDR3 coding DNA: TGTGCCAGCAGCCAAGATCTAGAACAGGGTGTCTACGAGCAGTACTTC.

This clonotype was picked up many times. The V gene is TRBV7-2, the J gene TRBJ2-3; 7 nucleotides agree with TRBD1. Per the germline V gene, CDR1 is SGHTA and CDR2 is FQGNSA. This CDR3 is built from 16 residues. The trim removed 1 base at V and 0 bases at J, leaving 4 bases unmatched. CDR3 DNA: TGTGCCAGCAGCTTAGGGACAGGCTATAGCACAGATACGCAGTATTTT. This codes for CASSLGTGYSTDTQYF. The full variable domain, rest sourced from reference TRBV7-2 and TRBJ2-3, is GAGVSQSPSNKVTEKGKDVELRCDPISGHTALYWYRQSLGQGLEFLIYFQGNSAPDKSGLPSDRFSAERTGGSVSTLTIQRTQQEDSAVYLCASSLGTGYSTDTQYFGPGTRLTVL.

This clonotype was counted at least ten times. The CDR3 carries no conserved terminal phenylalanine or tryptophan, so it likely arises from a read error. The limits of the CDR3 on the DNA are not certain, so only TCRdb's listed CDR3 is given. The chain has TRBV21-1 and TRBJ1-6; TRBD1 is taken as the D call from the table, unchecked against the DNA. TRBV21-1 is deemed a pseudogene. The CDR3 has 10 residues if both end residues are counted. The CDR3 loop reads CASSTIRQES.

This clonotype appeared a few times. J is TRBJ2-7 and V is TRBV27, with 13 bases that match TRBD2. CDR3 size: 13 residues. J was trimmed by 5 bases and V by 6 bases; bases with no gene match: 1. Germline-derived CDR1 and CDR2 are MNHEY and SMNVEV (reference sequence). CDR3 sequence (DNA): TGTGCCAGCAGCGGGACTAGCGGGGACGAGCAGTACTTC. This encodes CASSGTSGDEQYF.

A remark on this clonotype: This may arise from a read error, as a much more abundant clone is one base away. The V call is TRBV7-1, the J call TRBJ1-6; the D gene is possibly TRBD1 (6 bases). TRBV7-1 is an open reading frame, and its role is uncertain. The CDR3 has 15 amino acids. The CDR3 reads CASSSPTGFESHLHF. CDR3 nucleotides: TGTGCCAGCAGCTCCCCCACAGGGTTTGAATCACACCTCCACTTT.

There are many counts of this clonotype. The chain combines TRBV4-2 with TRBJ2-1, with 11 bases lining up with TRBD2. This CDR3 is built from 15 residues. Per germline, CDR1 LGHNA and CDR2 YNFKEQ. With V trimmed by 4 bases and J by 7 bases, 6 bases remained unmatched. The CDR3 DNA is TGTGCCAGCAGCCTGACTAGCGGGGTTGATAATGAGCAGTTCTTC. It encodes CASSLTSGVDNEQFF.

The J gene is TRBJ2-4, the V gene TRBV12-3 or TRBV12-4; 8 bases agree with TRBD2. The CDR3 totals 16 residues. V lost 5 bases, J lost 3 bases, and 9 bases stayed unmatched. CDR3 loop: CASSPGIGGDKNIQYF. DNA of the CDR3: TGTGCCAGCAGTCCCGGGATCGGGGGGGACAAAAACATTCAGTACTTC.

As concerns this clonotype: This may stem from a read error, because a much larger clone lies one nucleotide away. The chain is built from TRBV28 and TRBJ2-4, with 8 bases aligning to TRBD2. The CDR3 length is 14 residues. The germline CDR1 and CDR2 sequences are MDHEN and SYDVKM. Germline trimming cut 6 bases from V and 6 bases from J; bases unmatched to any gene: 7. The CDR3: CASRCSGVGNIQYF. In DNA form, the CDR3 reads TGTGCCAGCAGGTGTAGCGGGGTAGGAAACATTCAGTACTTC. Combining the CDR3 with reference TRBV28 and TRBJ2-4 gives the whole variable domain DVKVTQSSRYLVKRTGEKVFLECVQDMDHENMFWYRQDPGLGLRLIYFSYDVKMKEKGDIPEGYSVSREKKERFSLILESASTNQTSMYLCASRCSGVGNIQYFGAGTRLSVL.

The table lists this clonotype with many counts. The chain carries TRBV20-1 and TRBJ2-7; D not certain. V lost 7 bases and J 1 base, leaving 8 bases between the germline ends. The CDR3 spans 11 residues. Germline assignment: CDR1 DFQATT and CDR2 SNEGSKA (reference sequence). The CDR3 region is CSVRRSYEQYF. DNA for the CDR3: TGCAGTGTTCGGCGATCCTACGAGCAGTACTTC.

With regard to this clonotype: A much larger clone lies one base from this, so it may be a read error. J is TRBJ2-5 and V is TRBV24-1; 7 bases match TRBD2. Per germline, CDR1 KGHDR and CDR2 SFDVKD. CDR3 size: 15 residues. The CDR3 is CATSALLADQETKYF. The CDR3 nucleotides read TGTGCCACCAGCGCCCTTCTAGCGGACCAAGAGACCAAGTACTTC.

This clonotype was detected ten times or more. The chain is built from TRBV4-3 and TRBJ2-2, with D perhaps being TRBD1 or TRBD2 (5 bases each). Per the germline V gene, CDR1 is LGHNA and CDR2 is YSLEER. The CDR3 is made up of 17 amino acids. V was shortened by 3 bases and J by 5 bases, with 19 bases between the two germline ends. CDR3 in amino acids: CASSQTVGPVGTGELFF. CDR3 sequence (DNA): TGCGCCAGCAGCCAGACCGTGGGACCCGTTGGAACCGGGGAGCTGTTTTTT.

This clonotype appeared many times. The chain is built from TRBV5-1 and TRBJ1-1, with TRBD1 matching over 7 bases. With 1 base clipped from V and 0 bases from J, the junction kept 12 bases outside the gene matches. The CDR3 loop spans 18 amino acids. Germline V gene sequence: CDR1 SGHRS, CDR2 YFSETQ. The CDR3 is CASSLYPPGGGMNTEAFF. The CDR3 region has the DNA TGCGCCAGCAGCTTGTATCCGCCAGGGGGGGGCATGAACACTGAAGCTTTCTTT. The full variable domain, with the rest looked up from reference TRBV5-1 and TRBJ1-1, is KAGVTQTPRYLIKTRGQQVTLSCSPISGHRSVSWYQQTPGQGLQFLFEYFSETQRNKGNFPGRFSGRQFSNSRSEMNVSTLELGDSALYLCASSLYPPGGGMNTEAFFGQGTRLTVV.

This clonotype was seen at least ten times. The V and J genes are TRBV20-1 and TRBJ2-5, with D possibly matching TRBD1 (6 bases). CDR3 length: 14 amino acids. Germline CDR1 is DFQATT and CDR2 is SNEGSKA (reference sequence). V lost 6 bases, J lost 5 bases, and 19 bases lay in between. The CDR3: CSALNRQRGETQYF. The CDR3 coding sequence is TGCAGTGCCCTAAATCGGCAGAGGGGGGAGACCCAGTACTTC.

This clonotype was seen at least ten times. This chain uses TRBV10-3 with TRBJ1-2; TRBD1 matches 11 bases. CDR1 is ENHRY and CDR2 is SYGVKD in the germline V gene. The CDR3 is made up of 15 amino acids. V trimming: 2 bases; J trimming: 6 bases; junction bases outside the gene matches: 5. This CDR3 is CAISERTGGGNGYTF. The CDR3 coding sequence is TGTGCCATCAGTGAGCGGACAGGGGGCGGGAATGGCTACACCTTC.

This clonotype was seen many times. This chain joins TRBV7-8 and TRBJ2-4; TRBD2 might be the D (5 bases). Per the germline V gene, CDR1 is SGHVS and CDR2 is FQNEAQ. The germline V and J ends were trimmed by 1 base and 5 bases, with 9 bases remaining between them. The length of the CDR3 is 14 residues. The CDR3 DNA reads TGTGCCAGCAGCTTAGTACCGCGGGAAAACATTCAGTACTTC. Amino acids: CASSLVPRENIQYF. Using reference TRBV7-8 and TRBJ2-4 for the parts outside the CDR3, the full variable domain is GAGVSQSPRYKVAKRGQDVALRCDPISGHVSLFWYQQALGQGPEFLTYFQNEAQLDKSGLPSDRFFAERPEGSVSTLKIQRTQQEDSAVYLCASSLVPRENIQYFGAGTRLSVL.

This clonotype was seen at least ten times. This chain links TRBV20-1 with TRBJ1-3, with D perhaps matching TRBD1 (6 bases). This CDR3 spans 13 amino acids. Germline CDR1 reads DFQATT; CDR2 reads SNEGSKA (reference sequence). V lost 1 base and J lost 4, with 8 bases in between. The CDR3 bases are TGCAGTGCTAGAGGGGGGCTAGGAAACACCATATATTTT. Amino acid sequence: CSARGGLGNTIYF.

This clonotype was seen at least ten times. The chain combines TRBV5-1 with TRBJ1-1; possible D gene TRBD1, 6 bases. The germline gives CDR1 SGHRS, CDR2 YFSETQ. This CDR3 has 15 amino acids. V was cut by 1 base and J by 2 bases, with 12 bases left in between. CDR3 DNA: TGCGCCAGCAGCTTGACTGGACAGCTCAACACTGAAGCTTTCTTT. It yields the protein CASSLTGQLNTEAFF.

Many counts were recorded for this clonotype. This chain links TRBV6-2 or TRBV6-3 with TRBJ2-5, with D tentatively TRBD1 or TRBD2 (5 bases each). V was shortened by 3 bases and J by 0 bases, with 17 bases between the two germline ends. The CDR3 is 17 residues long. Germline CDR1 MNHEY, CDR2 SVGEGT. The CDR3: CASSYRGTGRDQETQYF. The DNA of the CDR3 is TGTGCCAGCAGTTATCGGGGCACGGGGCGGGACCAAGAGACCCAGTACTTC.

Many counts were recorded for this clonotype. V usage is TRBV20-1 and J usage is TRBJ2-1; possible D gene TRBD2, 5 bases. Germline CDR1 is DFQATT and CDR2 is SNEGSKA (reference sequence). The CDR3 loop spans 14 amino acids. The V end was cut by 4 bases, the J end by 4 bases, with 14 bases between. CDR3 sequence: CSAKRTGGYNEQFF. In DNA, the CDR3 is TGCAGTGCTAAGCGGACTGGTGGGTACAATGAGCAGTTCTTC.

This clonotype was recorded at least ten times. This chain links TRBV4-3 with TRBJ2-5; tentative D call: TRBD2 (5 bases). The V and J ends lost 3 bases and 6 bases respectively, with 14 bases between them. The CDR3 loop spans 14 amino acids. Germline-derived CDR1 and CDR2 are LGHNA and YSLEER. CDR3 in amino acids: CASSHAGLGKTQYF. In DNA, the CDR3 is TGCGCCAGCAGCCATGCCGGGCTCGGGAAGACCCAGTACTTC.

This clonotype was seen repeatedly, ten times or more. This rearrangement joins TRBV11-2 to TRBJ1-2; TRBD1 matches 9 bases. From germline, CDR1 is SGHAT and CDR2 FQNNGV. The CDR3 length is 14 residues. V lost 2 bases and J lost 4; bases outside the gene matches: 2. CDR3 nucleotides: TGTGCCAGCAGCTTATTGGGACAGGGCTATGGCTACACCTTC. Its protein product is CASSLLGQGYGYTF.

This clonotype came up many times. The rearrangement links TRBV9 to TRBJ2-3, with D possibly TRBD1 on 6 matching bases. CDR1 is SGDLS, CDR2 YYNGEE, per germline. V was pared by 0 bases and J by 4 bases, with 9 bases between. This CDR3 is 14 amino acids long. The CDR3 sequence is CASSVAGDADTQYF. The DNA of the CDR3 is TGTGCCAGCAGCGTAGCAGGGGACGCAGATACGCAGTATTTT.